These T cell receptor beta chains were read from a single sample in a study of T-cell memory formation after mild COVID-19. TCRdb called the 5' RACE reads again in MiXCR, with one record for every CDR3 protein. The sample contains a few hundred thousand distinct CDR3 sequences, more than 13% of which appear only once. The sequenced material came from PBMCs or a T cell subset sorted from them (not recorded which). The receptors originated from a man aged 18 to 29 who had mild COVID-19 (a few samples of this study predate the infection). Cell type and time point are not known. The CDR3 runs from the conserved cysteine through the conserved F or W. The D gene is left open where the match is weak. Not all rows give a size; the values are once, few, many and, for expanded clones, a class.

j_gene,v_gene,d_gene,abundance,CDR3aa,CDR3nt
TRBJ2-6,TRBV15,NA,NA,CATRVSPFSGANVLTF,TGTGCCACGCGGGTTTCTCCCTTCTCTGGGGCCAACGTCCTGACTTTC
TRBJ2-1,TRBV5-1,NA,NA,CASSLNGVRYNEQFF,TGCGCCAGCAGCTTAAACGGGGTCAGATACAATGAGCAGTTCTTC
TRBJ2-3,TRBV7-6,NA,few,CASSNTENTDTQYF,TGTGCCAGCAGCAACACGGAGAACACAGATACGCAGTATTTT
TRBJ1-2,TRBV2,NA,many,CASGARSYGYTF,TGTGCCAGCGGGGCACGTAGCTATGGCTACACCTTC
TRBJ2-5,TRBV20-1,TRBD2,many,CSANDLLAGPDQETQYF,TGCAGTGCGAACGACCTCCTAGCGGGGCCGGACCAAGAGACCCAGTACTTC
TRBJ1-2,TRBV7-2,NA,NA,CASSPRRTGFGYTF,TGTGCCAGCAGCCCTAGGAGGACGGGGTTCGGCTACACCTTC
TRBJ2-7,TRBV7-3,TRBD1,once,CASSLKGALTQYF,TGTGCCAGCAGCTTAAAGGGGGCGCTAACGCAGTACTTC
TRBJ2-3,TRBV3-1,NA,NA,CASSPVVGGARDTQYF,TGTGCCAGCAGCCCAGTCGTGGGGGGGGCGAGGGATACGCAGTATTTT
TRBJ1-1,TRBV30,NA,NA,CAGSLSDTEAFF,TGTGCCGGAAGTCTATCGGACACTGAAGCTTTCTTT
TRBJ1-2,TRBV25-1,TRBD1,few,CASGDRGLYGYTF,TGTGCCAGCGGCGACAGGGGGCTCTATGGCTACACCTTC
TRBJ1-5,TRBV28,NA,few,CASSLPGQGGKPQHF,TGTGCCAGCAGTTTACCAGGGCAGGGCGGGAAGCCCCAGCATTTT
TRBJ2-3,TRBV5-1,TRBD2,few,CASSPQAGVRDTQYF,TGCGCCAGCAGCCCCCAAGCGGGGGTGAGGGATACGCAGTATTTT
TRBJ2-1,TRBV20-1,TRBD2,few,CSAWTSGGDEQFF,TGCAGTGCTTGGACTAGCGGGGGGGATGAGCAGTTCTTC
TRBJ1-1,TRBV20-1,NA,NA,CSAREGTTEAFF,TGCAGTGCGCGAGAGGGGACCACTGAAGCTTTCTTT
TRBJ2-5,TRBV20-1,NA,NA,CSAPRWIGAETQYF,TGCAGTGCCCCTCGGTGGATAGGGGCTGAGACCCAGTACTTC
TRBJ2-1,TRBV7-2,NA,NA,CASTTLREQFF,TGTGCCAGCACGACTCTCCGGGAGCAGTTCTTC
TRBJ1-2,TRBV4-3,NA,NA,CASSQDRGWGYTF,TGCGCCAGCAGCCAAGATAGGGGCTGGGGCTACACCTTC
TRBJ2-2,TRBV27,TRBD1,few,CASSFLLGQTTGELFF,TGTGCCAGCAGTTTCCTGCTGGGACAGACCACCGGGGAGCTGTTTTTT
TRBJ1-1,TRBV24-1,NA,NA,CATSDLGENTEAFF,TGTGCCACCAGTGATTTGGGGGAAAACACTGAAGCTTTCTTT
TRBJ1-1,TRBV6-5,NA,few,CASSYVLGLRKAFF,TGTGCCAGCAGTTACGTACTTGGCCTGCGCAAAGCTTTCTTT
TRBJ1-1,TRBV20-1,NA,NA,CSARDRSDTEAFF,TGCAGTGCTAGAGATCGTTCAGACACTGAAGCTTTCTTT
TRBJ2-6,TRBV20-1,NA,few,CSASRDGSGANVLTF,TGCAGTGCTAGTCGGGACGGCTCTGGGGCCAACGTCCTGACTTTC
TRBJ1-1,TRBV30,NA,NA,CAWIPVRGRNTEAFF,TGTGCCTGGATCCCGGTGAGGGGCAGGAACACTGAAGCTTTCTTT
TRBJ2-3,TRBV20-1,NA,NA,CSAAPLGATDTQYF,TGCAGTGCCGCACCGCTGGGGGCGACAGATACGCAGTATTTT
TRBJ2-3,TRBV25-1,NA,many,CASSEGRWVTDTQYF,TGTGCCAGCAGTGAGGGCAGGTGGGTCACAGATACGCAGTATTTT
TRBJ2-3,TRBV20-1,NA,few,CSARPRPGGVVSSTDTQYF,TGCAGTGCTAGGCCCAGGCCCGGCGGGGTGGTTTCTAGCACAGATACGCAGTATTTT
TRBJ2-7,TRBV10-3,TRBD2,NA,CAISESGTSGTYEQYF,TGTGCCATCAGTGAGTCAGGGACTAGCGGGACCTACGAGCAGTACTTC
TRBJ2-5,TRBV15,TRBD1,NA,CATSRDLGTGQETQYF,TGTGCCACCAGCAGGGATCTCGGGACAGGCCAAGAGACCCAGTACTTC
TRBJ1-5,TRBV4-1,NA,many,CASSPRWVSNQPQHF,TGCGCCAGCAGCCCCCGCTGGGTTAGCAATCAGCCCCAGCATTTT
TRBJ2-7,TRBV30,TRBD2,few,CAWSVWTRHYEQYF,TGTGCCTGGAGTGTTTGGACTAGACACTACGAGCAGTACTTC
TRBJ2-1,TRBV12-5,TRBD1,few,CASGLQGVSSYNEQFF,TGTGCTAGTGGTTTGCAGGGGGTGAGCTCCTACAATGAGCAGTTCTTC
TRBJ2-5,TRBV5-1,NA,NA,CASSWGQNQETQYF,TGCGCCAGCAGCTGGGGACAAAACCAAGAGACCCAGTACTTC
TRBJ2-7,TRBV4-1,NA,NA,CASSQVEGDLREQYF,TGCGCCAGCAGCCAAGTAGAGGGGGATCTGCGCGAGCAGTACTTC
TRBJ2-7,TRBV15,NA,NA,CATSRGDRTYEQYF,TGTGCCACCAGCAGAGGTGACAGGACCTACGAGCAGTACTTC
TRBJ1-3,TRBV7-9,NA,few,CASSLWAGLRGNTIYF,TGTGCCAGCAGCTTATGGGCAGGGCTTAGAGGAAACACCATATATTTT
TRBJ2-6,TRBV7-3,NA,many,CASRPSGANVLTF,TGTGCCAGCAGGCCTTCTGGGGCCAACGTCCTGACTTTC
TRBJ2-2,TRBV28,NA,NA,CASFRYGKNTGELFF,TGTGCCAGCTTTAGGTACGGGAAGAACACCGGGGAGCTGTTTTTT